This entry lists 26 T cell receptor beta chains sequenced from one sample in a study of vaccination effects on CD4 cells after COVID-19. Within the ViraFEST assay, antigen-specific CD4+ T cells underwent expansion with viral peptide pools prior to sequencing. With about ten days of culture completed, CD4+ T cells were isolated. Vaccine recipients had no previous SARS-CoV-2 infection; their nucleocapsid antibodies were negative. Libraries were prepared by immunoSEQ multiplex PCR; TCRdb keeps only in-frame clonotypes and omits some of them. Of 30,000 to 45,000 clones in the sample, roughly 76% were seen once. The antigens for these receptors are not known. Sequences were derived from CD4+ T cells from PBMCs cultured with SARS-CoV-2 spike peptides, sampled before COVID-19 vaccination. These receptors were obtained from a human donor who received a COVID-19 vaccine.

This sequence joins TRBV3-1 (or the pseudogene TRBV3-2) and TRBJ1-3; D unresolved. The V end was cut by 3 bases, the J end by 0 bases, with 6 bases between. Germline CDR1 and CDR2: LGHDT and YNNKEL (reference sequence). The CDR3 loop spans 14 amino acids. This chain's CDR3 is CASSQGHSGNTIYF. Here the CDR3 DNA reads TGTGCCAGCAGCCAGGGCCACTCTGGAAACACCATATATTTT.

V is TRBV7-3 and J is TRBJ1-6; D gene ambiguous. The CDR3 consists of 15 residues. Looked up from germline, CDR1 is SGHTA and CDR2 is FQGTGA. V dropped 0 bases and J dropped 10 bases, with 13 bases sitting between them. The CDR3 spells CASSLTRLVQSPLHF. CDR3 nucleotides: TGTGCCAGCAGCTTAACGCGACTTGTGCAATCACCCCTCCACTTT.

The J gene is TRBJ2-7, the V gene TRBV5-1, with 11 bases identical to TRBD2. The length of the CDR3 is 19 residues. Trimming removed 0 bases from V and 0 bases from J; junction bases left unmatched: 11. Germline assignment: CDR1 SGHRS and CDR2 YFSETQ. The CDR3 nucleotides read TGCGCCAGCAGCTTGGCCGCCGGGACTAGCGGTAGCAGCTCCTACGAGCAGTACTTC. This codes for CASSLAAGTSGSSSYEQYF.

This chain links TRBV4-1 with TRBJ2-1; D unresolved. The V gene's germline CDR1 is MGHRA and CDR2 YSYEKL. Trimming cost V 1 base and J 1 base, with 8 bases left between them. The length of the CDR3 is 15 residues. The CDR3 sequence is CASSQVAGSYNEQFF. As DNA, the CDR3 is TGCGCCAGCAGCCAAGTGGCTGGGTCCTACAATGAGCAGTTCTTC.

V is TRBV13 and J is TRBJ1-2; weak D call: TRBD1 (6 bases). V lost 3 bases to trimming and J lost 8 bases, with 10 bases between them. CDR1 is PRHDT, CDR2 FYEKMQ, per germline (reference sequence). The CDR3 runs 12 residues. The CDR3 nucleotides read TGTGCCAGCAGCTTCGCAGGGGAGGGCTACACCTTC. It yields the protein CASSFAGEGYTF.

V is TRBV6-6 and J is TRBJ2-4; 7 nucleotides align to TRBD2. The CDR3 consists of 14 residues. The germline CDR1 and CDR2 sequences are MNHNY and SVGAGI (reference sequence). The V and J ends lost 4 bases and 1 base, in that order; junction bases with no gene match: 1. CDR3 region: CASSLGGAKNIQYF. The CDR3 DNA sequence: TGTGCCAGCAGTTTGGGGGGGGCCAAAAACATTCAGTACTTC.

The V call is TRBV4-3, the J call TRBJ2-1; 12 bases agree with TRBD2. The CDR3 length is 16 residues. CDR1 is LGHNA, CDR2 YSLEER, per germline. V shed 4 bases and J 5 bases; nucleotides not matched to a gene: 6. CDR3 bases: TGCGCCAGCAGCCGGAACCTAGCGGGGGGGCACAATGAGCAGTTCTTC. It codes for CASSRNLAGGHNEQFF.

The V gene is TRBV6-5, the J gene TRBJ2-7; a weak D match, TRBD2 (6 bases). The germline V gene has CDR1 MNHEY and CDR2 SVGAGI. V lost 6 bases and J 3 bases, leaving 15 bases between the germline ends. The CDR3 runs 14 residues. CDR3 protein: CASSTALGGYEQYF. For the CDR3, the DNA is TGTGCCAGCAGCACAGCCCTGGGGGGCTACGAGCAGTACTTC.

This clone occurred a few times. The genes are TRBV5-4 and TRBJ1-1, with D unclear. Trimming removed 4 bases at V and 1 base at J, with 8 bases between. This CDR3 has 13 amino acids. Germline V CDR1 and CDR2: SGHNT, YYREEE (reference sequence). The CDR3 loop reads CASSPLGNTEAFF. The CDR3 nucleotides read TGTGCCAGCAGCCCCCTGGGGAACACTGAAGCTTTCTTT.

The chain carries TRBV18 and TRBJ1-1, with TRBD1 as a possible D gene (6 bases). Per the germline V gene, CDR1 is KGHSH and CDR2 is LQKENI. Trimming shortened V by 8 bases and J by 5 bases, and 12 bases separated the two germline ends. The CDR3 is made up of 12 amino acids. The chain's CDR3 is CASKTGMTEAFF. The CDR3 DNA sequence: TGTGCCAGCAAAACAGGGATGACTGAAGCTTTCTTT.

J is TRBJ1-5 and V is TRBV6-2 or TRBV6-3; D ambiguous. Per germline, CDR1 MNHEY and CDR2 SVGEGT. V dropped 3 bases and J dropped 0 bases, with 6 bases sitting between them. The CDR3 has 14 amino acids. CDR3 loop: CASSYLDSNQPQHF. The CDR3, as DNA: TGTGCCAGCAGTTATCTTGATAGCAATCAGCCCCAGCATTTT.

This clone was observed a single time. This sequence joins TRBV29-1 and TRBJ2-7; 9 bases match TRBD2. Unmatched junction bases numbered 7, after V lost 5 bases and J lost 2 bases. The CDR3 loop spans 14 amino acids. Germline lookup yields CDR1 SQVTM and CDR2 ANQGSEA. The CDR3 region has the DNA TGCAGCGTTTCCGAGACTAGCGGACCCTACGAGCAGTACTTC. It yields the protein CSVSETSGPYEQYF.

This clone was counted only a few times. This chain connects TRBV30 to TRBJ1-6, with a tentative D call TRBD1 (5 bases). V was pared by 2 bases and J by 8 bases, with 10 bases between. From germline, CDR1 is GTSNPN and CDR2 SVGIG (reference sequence). This CDR3 comprises 13 residues. For the CDR3, the DNA is TGTGCCTGGAGTAGGGGTAACGATTCACCCCTCCACTTT. Translating gives CAWSRGNDSPLHF. Full variable domain (rest looked up from reference TRBV30 and TRBJ1-6): SQTIHQWPATLVQPVGSPLSLECTVEGTSNPNLYWYRQAAGRGLQLLFYSVGIGQISSEVPQNLSASRPQDRQFILSSKKLLLSDSGFYLCAWSRGNDSPLHFGNGTRLTVT.

In this sample, this clone turned up once. The chain recombines TRBV11-2 with TRBJ2-3; tentative D call: TRBD2 (6 bases). The CDR3 has 17 residues. The germline V gene encodes CDR1 SGHAT and CDR2 FQNNGV. Trimming stripped 2 bases from V and 2 bases from J, with 17 bases between. The CDR3 nucleotides are TGTGCCAGCAGCTTACGGGGCTCAGGAGGGCCCACAGATACGCAGTATTTT. Its protein product is CASSLRGSGGPTDTQYF.

The V gene is TRBV10-3, the J gene TRBJ1-1; D is perhaps TRBD1 (5 bases). The CDR3 runs 11 residues. V lost 3 bases and J lost 11, with 10 bases in between. CDR1 ENHRY and CDR2 SYGVKD come from the germline V gene. CDR3 in DNA: TGTGCCATCAGTGACGGGGCGGGGGCTTTCTTT. Protein: CAISDGAGAFF.

The chain carries TRBV5-1 and TRBJ2-1, with 9 bases aligning to TRBD2. This CDR3 contains 16 residues. V was pared by 0 bases and J by 10 bases, with 11 bases of the junction left unmatched. Germline V CDR1 and CDR2: SGHRS, YFSETQ. CDR3 in amino acids: CASSLGSSGTLREQFF. The DNA of the CDR3 is TGCGCCAGCAGCTTGGGGTCTAGCGGGACCCTAAGGGAGCAGTTCTTC. The full variable domain, in which reference TRBV5-1 and TRBJ2-1 provide the parts outside the CDR3, is KAGVTQTPRYLIKTRGQQVTLSCSPISGHRSVSWYQQTPGQGLQFLFEYFSETQRNKGNFPGRFSGRQFSNSRSEMNVSTLELGDSALYLCASSLGSSGTLREQFFGPGTRLTVL.

With respect to this clone: Its ends do not fully match the called genes, so a read error is possible. Distinct nucleotide sequences in the sample also encode this CDR3. The chain joins TRBV7-6 to TRBJ2-3; 9 bases agree with TRBD2. Germline CDR1 and CDR2: SGHVS and FNYEAQ. The CDR3 totals 15 residues. The CDR3 nucleotides read TGTGCCAGCAGTTTAGCGGGGGCTAGCACAGATACGCAGTATTTT. Amino acid sequence: CASSLAGASTDTQYF.

V gene TRBV24-1 combines with J gene TRBJ2-7; a weak D match, TRBD2 (6 bases). V was shortened by 5 bases and J by 4 bases, with 14 bases between the two germline ends. The germline CDR1 and CDR2 sequences are KGHDR and SFDVKD. The CDR3 sequence is 14 residues long. The CDR3 reads CATSASARGYEQYF. The CDR3 coding sequence is TGTGCCACCAGTGCTAGCGCTAGGGGATACGAGCAGTACTTC.

This chain uses TRBV9 with TRBJ2-3; 10 bases are shared with TRBD2. Germline CDR1 SGDLS, CDR2 YYNGEE. The CDR3 is made up of 17 amino acids. V shed 0 bases, J shed 4 bases, and the junction held 8 bases outside the gene matches. CDR3 sequence (DNA): TGTGCCAGCAGCGTAGTCGGAAGCGGGGGGGCTGCAGATACGCAGTATTTT. This encodes CASSVVGSGGAADTQYF.

The chain employs TRBV7-3 and TRBJ1-1, with D perhaps TRBD1 (6 bases). The CDR3 has 13 amino acids. Germline V CDR1 and CDR2: SGHTA, FQGTGA. Trimming left V 5 bases short and J 4 bases short, with 11 bases between. The CDR3 protein is CASSLLGGTEAFF. In DNA, the CDR3 is TGTGCCAGCAGCCTACTAGGGGGCACTGAAGCTTTCTTT.

This clone has just a few counts. This chain connects TRBV19 to TRBJ1-1; D is perhaps TRBD1 (5 bases). Trimming pared 9 bases from V and 4 bases from J, leaving 18 bases between. The CDR3 totals 14 residues. From germline, CDR1 is LNHDA and CDR2 SQIVND (reference sequence). CDR3 sequence reads: CASKAGGRVTEAFF. The CDR3, as DNA: TGTGCCAGCAAAGCCGGGGGGAGAGTCACTGAAGCTTTCTTT.

V gene TRBV19 combines with J gene TRBJ1-6; tentatively, D is TRBD1 (5 bases). Trimming removed 10 bases at V and 6 bases at J, with 13 bases between. The germline CDR1 and CDR2 sequences are LNHDA and SQIVND (reference sequence). The CDR3 totals 13 residues. The CDR3 nucleotides read TGTGCCACCATGGACACATTTAATTCACCCCTCCACTTT. It translates to CATMDTFNSPLHF.

This clone has only a few counts. The chain employs TRBV12-3 or TRBV12-4 and TRBJ1-2, with D hard to call. V lost 5 bases, J lost 2 bases, and 9 bases lay in between. This CDR3 region has 13 residues. The CDR3 sequence: CASSTTTNYGYTF. The CDR3, as DNA: TGTGCCAGCAGTACGACAACAAACTATGGCTACACCTTC.

This clone showed up just a few times. J is TRBJ2-1 and V is TRBV2; 14 nucleotides align to TRBD2. The CDR3 is 18 amino acids. The J segment lost 2 bases and the V segment lost 6 bases, leaving 9 bases of the junction unmatched. CDR1 SNHLY and CDR2 FYNNEI come from the germline V gene. In nucleotides, the CDR3 is TGTGCCAGCAGGGACGGCAGACTAGCGGGAGGGGCCTACAATGAGCAGTTCTTC. Amino acid sequence: CASRDGRLAGGAYNEQFF.

The chain is built from TRBV10-3 and TRBJ1-2; tentatively, D is TRBD1 (6 bases). V was cut by 8 bases and J by 0 bases, with 13 bases left in between. The CDR3 loop spans 14 amino acids. In germline, CDR1 is ENHRY, CDR2 SYGVKD. In DNA form, the CDR3 reads TGTGCCATCGGCCAGGGGCCCCCTAACTATGGCTACACCTTC. Protein: CAIGQGPPNYGYTF.

The chain employs TRBV9 and TRBJ2-1; the match to TRBD2 covers 9 bases. Germline V CDR1 and CDR2: SGDLS, YYNGEE. The CDR3 has 15 residues. The junction had 2 bases not matched to a gene; V was cut back by 2 bases and J by 2 bases. The CDR3 nucleotides read TGTGCCAGCAGCGTTAGCGGGGGACCCTACAATGAGCAGTTCTTC. Amino acid sequence: CASSVSGGPYNEQFF.